This TCR beta chain was identified during a study of T cell repertoires in cytomegalovirus infection. Study in general: Recently identified HLA-C-restricted CMV epitopes were used, and well-studied HLA-B-restricted CMV epitopes were used as well. Carrying CMV and the relevant HLA type showed in public TCR beta signatures. General study results and limits: Using cumulative public TCR beta family frequency, the authors identified those who carried CMV together with the relevant HLA. HLA-C-restricted CMV clonotypes gave the most frequent clonotype in two of eight donors.

In TCRdb, the reads were re-called with MiXCR into one record per CDR3 protein. The sample has 550,000 to 850,000 distinct CDR3 sequences; around 32% are singletons. This clonotype was counted between two and nine times. Its cognate antigen is unknown. CDR1 and CDR2 (germline): SGHAT, FQNNGV. The CDR3 runs to 15 residues. The J segment lost 5 bases and the V segment lost 5 bases, leaving 8 bases of the junction unmatched. The specimen comprised cultured PBMCs, sampled from culture after CMV antigen stimulation. The chain has TRBV11-2 and TRBJ2-5; 10 bases match TRBD1. The TCR was taken from a human donor in good health (CMV status not recorded). Some clones in this sample may be carry-over from other donors' samples. CDR3 DNA: TGTGCCAGCAGCCCTCCGACAGGGGGCGGGGAGACCCAGTACTTC. Its translation is CASSPPTGGGETQYF.